This T cell receptor (beta chain) appears in the sequencing data of a study of graft-versus-host responses after intestinal transplantation. V lost 0 bases and J 6 bases, leaving 9 bases between the germline ends. CDR3 size: 14 residues. From germline, CDR1 is LNHNV and CDR2 YYDKDF (reference sequence). To note about this clone: Antigen specificity is unknown.

Overall study findings and caveats: In patients with graft-donor T cell macrochimerism, allograft graft-versus-host to host-versus-graft clonal ratios were high.

Clones were sequenced by immunoSEQ multiplex PCR, and TCRdb holds only the in-frame ones, with some missing. The data show about 36,000 clones, roughly 94% seen once. The specimen was unstimulated CD4+ T cells sorted from spleen or lymph node cells, collected before transplant. This receptor was taken from a human donor who was the organ donor for an intestinal transplant. The rearrangement uses TRBV15 and TRBJ1-5; D ambiguous. The DNA of the CDR3 is TGTGCCACCAGCAGAGATCGTGCGGGTCAGCCCCAGCATTTT. Protein product: CATSRDRAGQPQHF. Variable domain in full (rest from reference TRBV15 and TRBJ1-5): DAMVIQNPRYQVTQFGKPVTLSCSQTLNHNVMYWYQQKSSQAPKLLFHYYDKDFNNEADTPDNFQSRRPNTSFCFLDIRSPGLGDTAMYLCATSRDRAGQPQHFGDGTRLSIL.